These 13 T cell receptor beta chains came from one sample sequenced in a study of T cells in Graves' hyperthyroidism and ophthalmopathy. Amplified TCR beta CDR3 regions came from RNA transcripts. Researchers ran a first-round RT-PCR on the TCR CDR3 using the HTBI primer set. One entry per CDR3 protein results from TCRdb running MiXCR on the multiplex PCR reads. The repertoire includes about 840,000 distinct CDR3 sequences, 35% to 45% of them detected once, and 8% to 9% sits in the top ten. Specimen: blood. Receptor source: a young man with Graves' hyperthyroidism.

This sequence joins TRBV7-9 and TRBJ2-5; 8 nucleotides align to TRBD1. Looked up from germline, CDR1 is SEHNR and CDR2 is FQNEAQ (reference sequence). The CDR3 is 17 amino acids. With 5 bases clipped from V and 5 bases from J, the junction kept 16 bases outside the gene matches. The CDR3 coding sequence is TGTGCCAGCAGCGTTCGCCAGGGGGCGCGGAATGGCGAGACCCAGTACTTC. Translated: CASSVRQGARNGETQYF.

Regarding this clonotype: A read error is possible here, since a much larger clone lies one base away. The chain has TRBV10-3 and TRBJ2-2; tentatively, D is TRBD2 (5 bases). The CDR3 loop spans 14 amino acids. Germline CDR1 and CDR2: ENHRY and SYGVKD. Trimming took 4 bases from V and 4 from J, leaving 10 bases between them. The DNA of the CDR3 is TGTGCCATCAGTGCACGGGGTGGCACCGGGGAGCTGTTTTTT. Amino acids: CAISARGGTGELFF.

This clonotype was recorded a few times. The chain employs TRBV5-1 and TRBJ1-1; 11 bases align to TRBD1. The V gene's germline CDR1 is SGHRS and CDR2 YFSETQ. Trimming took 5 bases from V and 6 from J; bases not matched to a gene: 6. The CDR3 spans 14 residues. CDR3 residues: CASRSGQGVAEAFF. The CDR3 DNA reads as TGCGCCAGCAGGTCGGGACAGGGGGTAGCTGAAGCTTTCTTT. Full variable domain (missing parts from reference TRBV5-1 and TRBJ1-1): KAGVTQTPRYLIKTRGQQVTLSCSPISGHRSVSWYQQTPGQGLQFLFEYFSETQRNKGNFPGRFSGRQFSNSRSEMNVSTLELGDSALYLCASRSGQGVAEAFFGQGTRLTVV.

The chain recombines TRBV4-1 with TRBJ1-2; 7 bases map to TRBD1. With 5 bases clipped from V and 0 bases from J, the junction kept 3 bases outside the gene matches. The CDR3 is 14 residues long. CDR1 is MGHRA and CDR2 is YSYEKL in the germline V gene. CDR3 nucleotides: TGCGCCAGCAGCGACGGGACAGCTAACTATGGCTACACCTTC. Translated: CASSDGTANYGYTF.

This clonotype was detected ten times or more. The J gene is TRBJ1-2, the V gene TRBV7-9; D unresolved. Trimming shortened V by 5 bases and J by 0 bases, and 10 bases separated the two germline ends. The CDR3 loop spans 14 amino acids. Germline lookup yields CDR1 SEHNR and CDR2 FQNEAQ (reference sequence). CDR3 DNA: TGTGCCAGCAGCCGCTTGGGAGCTAACTATGGCTACACCTTC. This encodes CASSRLGANYGYTF.

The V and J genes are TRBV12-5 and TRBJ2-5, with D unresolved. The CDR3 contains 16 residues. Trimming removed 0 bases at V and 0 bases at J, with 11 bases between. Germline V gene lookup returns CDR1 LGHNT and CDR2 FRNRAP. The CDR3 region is CASGLVQNGYQETQYF. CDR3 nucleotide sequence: TGTGCTAGTGGTTTGGTGCAGAATGGGTACCAAGAGACCCAGTACTTC.

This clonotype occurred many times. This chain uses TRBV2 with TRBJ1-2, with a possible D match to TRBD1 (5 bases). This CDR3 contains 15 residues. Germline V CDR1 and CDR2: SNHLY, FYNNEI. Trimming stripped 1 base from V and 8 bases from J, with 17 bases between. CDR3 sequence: CASSEEPGHRTGYTF. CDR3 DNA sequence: TGTGCCAGCAGTGAAGAGCCAGGCCACAGGACGGGCTACACCTTC.

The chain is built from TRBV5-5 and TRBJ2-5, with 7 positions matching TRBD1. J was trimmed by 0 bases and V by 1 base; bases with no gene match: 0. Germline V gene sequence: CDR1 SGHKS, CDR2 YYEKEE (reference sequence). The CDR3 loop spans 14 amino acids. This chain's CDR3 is CASSLQGDQETQYF. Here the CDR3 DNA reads TGTGCCAGCAGCTTGCAGGGGGACCAAGAGACCCAGTACTTC.

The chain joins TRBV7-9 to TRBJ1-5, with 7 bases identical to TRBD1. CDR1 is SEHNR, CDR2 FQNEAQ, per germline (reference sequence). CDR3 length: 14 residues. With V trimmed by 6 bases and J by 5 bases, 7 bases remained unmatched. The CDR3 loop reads CASSSTGSHQPQHF. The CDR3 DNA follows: TGTGCCAGCAGTTCGACAGGGTCCCATCAGCCCCAGCATTTT.

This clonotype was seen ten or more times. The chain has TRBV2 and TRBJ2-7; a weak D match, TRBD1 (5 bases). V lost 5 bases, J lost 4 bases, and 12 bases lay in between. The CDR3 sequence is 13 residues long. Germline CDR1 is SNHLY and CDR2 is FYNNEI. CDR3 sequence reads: CASSLTTAYEQYF. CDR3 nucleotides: TGTGCCAGCAGTCTTACGACAGCATACGAGCAGTACTTC.

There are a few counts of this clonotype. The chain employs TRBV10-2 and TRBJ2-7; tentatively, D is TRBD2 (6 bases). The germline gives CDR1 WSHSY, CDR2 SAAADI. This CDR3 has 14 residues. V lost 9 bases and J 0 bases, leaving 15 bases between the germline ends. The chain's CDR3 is CASSPAGFSYEQYF. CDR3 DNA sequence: TGCGCCAGTAGTCCGGCGGGGTTCTCCTACGAGCAGTACTTC.

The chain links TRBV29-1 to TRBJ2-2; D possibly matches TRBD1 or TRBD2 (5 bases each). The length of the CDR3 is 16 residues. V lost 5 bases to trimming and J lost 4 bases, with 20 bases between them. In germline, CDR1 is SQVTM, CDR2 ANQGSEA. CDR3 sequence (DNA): TGCAGCGTTTTGGGGACCGGAGGCAGGGCCACCGGGGAGCTGTTTTTT. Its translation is CSVLGTGGRATGELFF.

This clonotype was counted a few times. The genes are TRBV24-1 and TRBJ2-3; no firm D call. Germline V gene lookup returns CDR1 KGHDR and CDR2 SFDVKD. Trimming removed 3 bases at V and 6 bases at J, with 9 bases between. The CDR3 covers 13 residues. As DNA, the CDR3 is TGTGCCACCAGTGATCTCCTAGGGGATACGCAGTATTTT. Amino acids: CATSDLLGDTQYF.